The clone carrying this T cell receptor beta chain was counted a few times. Noted treatment: oral pan-JAK inhibitor, 5-10 mg twice daily. Alopecia areata patients gave lesional scalp punch biopsies and peripheral blood samples. Reverse transcribed after extraction, RNA yielded cDNA as the sequencing template. The method was immunoSEQ multiplex PCR; TCRdb's version includes in-frame clones alone and lacks a portion of them. The repertoire holds 170,000 or so clones, with around 60% as singletons. The sample originates from a study of CD8+ T cells in alopecia areata. The V end was cut by 8 bases, the J end by 0 bases, with 11 bases between. Germline CDR1 MNHNS, CDR2 SASEGT. CDR3 length: 14 residues.

This chain connects TRBV6-1 to TRBJ1-5; D call uncertain. Here the sequenced sample was CD8+ T cells sorted from blood, taken at week 24, from a patient treated with tofacitinib. This receptor was obtained from a human donor with alopecia areata. CDR3: CASSPLGSNQPQHF. The DNA of the CDR3 is TGTGCCAGCTCACCTCTGGGTAGCAATCAGCCCCAGCATTTT.